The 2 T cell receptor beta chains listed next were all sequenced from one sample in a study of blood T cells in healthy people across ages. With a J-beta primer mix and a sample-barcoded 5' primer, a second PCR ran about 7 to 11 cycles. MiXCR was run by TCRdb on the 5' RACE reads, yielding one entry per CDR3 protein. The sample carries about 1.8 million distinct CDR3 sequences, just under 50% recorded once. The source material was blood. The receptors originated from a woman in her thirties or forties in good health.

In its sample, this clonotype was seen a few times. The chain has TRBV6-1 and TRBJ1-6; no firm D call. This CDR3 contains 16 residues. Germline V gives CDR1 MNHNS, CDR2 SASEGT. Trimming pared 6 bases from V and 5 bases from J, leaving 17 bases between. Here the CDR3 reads CASSQGLGSNNSPLHF. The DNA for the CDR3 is TGTGCCAGCAGCCAAGGGTTGGGGTCGAATAATTCACCCCTCCACTTT.

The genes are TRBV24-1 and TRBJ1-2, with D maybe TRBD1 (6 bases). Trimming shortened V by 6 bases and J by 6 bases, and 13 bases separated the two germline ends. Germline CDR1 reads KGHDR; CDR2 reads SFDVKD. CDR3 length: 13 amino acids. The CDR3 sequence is CATSQRAGDGYTF. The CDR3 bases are TGTGCCACCAGTCAACGGGCAGGGGATGGCTACACCTTC.